This is a list of T cell receptor beta chains from one sample in a study of TIL therapy for anti-PD-1-resistant metastatic lung cancer. This table comes from immunoSEQ multiplex PCR, and its TCRdb copy is limited to in-frame clones, with some not included. The sample carries tens of thousands of clones, around 85% recorded once. Sequenced here: blood, sampled at baseline. Source of these receptors: a person aged 25 to 79 with non-small cell lung cancer. Each CDR3 is given with its conserved first and last residue.

TRBV7-2,TRBJ2-3,CASSLVGTSQVTDTQYF
TRBV9,TRBJ2-5,CASSVGQGGLAGTQETQYF
TRBV2,TRBJ2-7,CASSPGTSSEQYF
TRBV24-1,TRBJ1-5,CAAPPPGWYSNQPQHF
TRBV27,TRBJ2-1,CASSSGVASYNEQFF
TRBV7-9,TRBJ2-5,CASRRRDYNQETQYF
TRBV19,TRBJ2-1,CASSPLLDSEQFF
TRBV11-3,TRBJ2-1,CASSLGGSYNEQFF
TRBV4-3,TRBJ1-1,CASSQEGGTEAFF
TRBV24-1,TRBJ2-3,CATSDADSLTDTQYF
TRBV6-6,TRBJ2-7,CATHNAKGGRHEQYF
TRBV30,TRBJ1-2,CAWSVNVGGGYTF
TRBV5-6,TRBJ2-7,CASSPPGQPYEQYF
TRBV27,TRBJ2-3,CASSGLAAQYTDTQYF
TRBV2,TRBJ2-1,CASSSTREPNNEQFF
TRBV6-6,TRBJ2-2,CASTPEGAGELFF
TRBV5-1,TRBJ2-3,CASSFSGATDTQYF
TRBV4-1,TRBJ2-6,CASSQDRAGAGANVLTF